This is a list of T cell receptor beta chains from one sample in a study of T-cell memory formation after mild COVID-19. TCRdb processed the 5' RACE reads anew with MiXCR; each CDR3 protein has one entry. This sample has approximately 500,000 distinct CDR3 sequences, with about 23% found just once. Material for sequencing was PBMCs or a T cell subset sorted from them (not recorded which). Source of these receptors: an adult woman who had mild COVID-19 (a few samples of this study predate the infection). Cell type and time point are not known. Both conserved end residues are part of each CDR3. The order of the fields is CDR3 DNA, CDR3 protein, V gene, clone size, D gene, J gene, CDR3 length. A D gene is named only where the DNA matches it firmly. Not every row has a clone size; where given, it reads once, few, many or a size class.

TGTGCCACCAGCAGAGACCCAGGCTACCAAGAGACCCAGTACTTC	CATSRDPGYQETQYF	TRBV15	many	.	TRBJ2-5	15
TGTGCCAGCAGCTTTGGAGGGGGAGAGACCCAGTACTTC	CASSFGGGETQYF	TRBV7-6	.	.	TRBJ2-5	13
TGTGCCAGCAGTTTCGACAGGGGCTATTCACCCCTCCACTTT	CASSFDRGYSPLHF	TRBV12-3/TRBV12-4	.	TRBD1	TRBJ1-6	14
TGTGCCAGCAGCTTCCGGGACGTCTGGGATACGCAGTATTTT	CASSFRDVWDTQYF	TRBV7-9	few	.	TRBJ2-3	14
TGTGCCAGCAGGATAGCGGGGGTCTCCTACAATGAGCAGTTCTTC	CASRIAGVSYNEQFF	TRBV6-5	few	TRBD2	TRBJ2-1	15
TGTGCCAGCAGTGACCACCGGGACTTCCCCACCTTC	CASSDHRDFPTF	TRBV25-1	few	.	TRBJ1-2	12
TGTGCCAGCAGCCACCCCACCCGGCGGGGGGGCAATGAGCAGTTCTTC	CASSHPTRRGGNEQFF	TRBV4-2	.	TRBD2	TRBJ2-1	16
TGTGCCAGCAGGCATGGGACAGGCACCGGGGAGCTGTTTTTT	CASRHGTGTGELFF	TRBV6-5	few	TRBD1	TRBJ2-2	14
TGTGCCAGCAGCTTCGGACAGTCACTAGCGGTATACTACAATGAGCAGTTCTTC	CASSFGQSLAVYYNEQFF	TRBV12-3/TRBV12-4	.	TRBD2	TRBJ2-1	18
TGTGCCACCAGCAGACCCGGGACAGCCTACAATGAGCAGTTCTTC	CATSRPGTAYNEQFF	TRBV15	.	TRBD1	TRBJ2-1	15
TGTGCCAGCAGTTCGGCGTCAGGCAATCAGCCCCAGCATTTT	CASSSASGNQPQHF	TRBV12-3/TRBV12-4	.	.	TRBJ1-5	14
TGCAGCGTTGGGTCAGGACAATATAGCTATGGCTACACCTTC	CSVGSGQYSYGYTF	TRBV29-1	.	.	TRBJ1-2	14
TGTGCCAGCAGTTACCGGACAGGGGAAAGTTCACCCCTCCACTTT	CASSYRTGESSPLHF	TRBV6-6	few	TRBD1	TRBJ1-6	15
TGTGCCAGCATGGGGTATAGCAATCAGCCCCAGCATTTT	CASMGYSNQPQHF	TRBV2	few	.	TRBJ1-5	13
TGTGCCAGTACCCCGGACGGATTCAATCAGCCCCAGCATTTT	CASTPDGFNQPQHF	TRBV19	.	.	TRBJ1-5	14
TGCAGTCCACTTGTGGACGGCACCGGGGAGCTGTTTTTT	CSPLVDGTGELFF	TRBV20-1	.	.	TRBJ2-2	13
TGTGCCAGCAGCCCCCGTGCTGGCTGGAACACTGAAGCTTTCTTT	CASSPRAGWNTEAFF	TRBV7-2	.	.	TRBJ1-1	15
TGTGCCAGCAGTCAATTTCGGACAAGTGAGCAGTTCTTC	CASSQFRTSEQFF	TRBV27	few	.	TRBJ2-1	13
TGTGCCAGTAGTATTGGACAGGGCTACTATGGCTACACCTTC	CASSIGQGYYGYTF	TRBV19	few	TRBD1	TRBJ1-2	14
TGTGCCAGCAGTCAACCGGGACAGACTACCGGGCAGTACTTC	CASSQPGQTTGQYF	TRBV25-1	.	TRBD1	TRBJ2-7	14
TGTGCCAGCAGCACCCAATCGAGCGGGAAGTACGAGCAGTACTTC	CASSTQSSGKYEQYF	TRBV11-2	few	TRBD2	TRBJ2-7	15
TGTGCCAGCAGTGAATGGGCCGGGTGGTCTGTCGACGAGCAGTACTTC	CASSEWAGWSVDEQYF	TRBV25-1	.	.	TRBJ2-7	16
TGTGCCAGCAGTCGGGACAGGGCTTATCAGCCCCAGCATTTT	CASSRDRAYQPQHF	TRBV6-5	.	TRBD1	TRBJ1-5	14